This T cell receptor beta chain was recovered during a study of cytomegalovirus exposure and HLA in healthy donors. A note on this clone: Its target is unknown.

Study-wide results and limits: Testing in vitro showed a few CMV-associated chains specific for CMV antigens.

Primers included in the PCR were 60 Vbeta and 13 Jbeta primers. This table comes from immunoSEQ multiplex PCR, and its TCRdb copy is limited to in-frame clones, with some not included. The sample includes about 170,000 clones, 82% of them seen just once. The ends lost 6 bases at V and 2 bases at J; junction bases unmatched: 6. The CDR3 is 16 residues long. The germline V gene encodes CDR1 MDHEN and CDR2 SYDVKM. Specimen: PBMCs. The TCR sequence derives from a male donor in good health and CMV-seronegative. The chain links TRBV28 to TRBJ2-2; 10 nucleotides agree with TRBD1. In nucleotides, the CDR3 is TGTGCCAGCAGCCGACAGGGGGCGATAAACACCGGGGAGCTGTTTTTT. Translating it yields CASSRQGAINTGELFF.